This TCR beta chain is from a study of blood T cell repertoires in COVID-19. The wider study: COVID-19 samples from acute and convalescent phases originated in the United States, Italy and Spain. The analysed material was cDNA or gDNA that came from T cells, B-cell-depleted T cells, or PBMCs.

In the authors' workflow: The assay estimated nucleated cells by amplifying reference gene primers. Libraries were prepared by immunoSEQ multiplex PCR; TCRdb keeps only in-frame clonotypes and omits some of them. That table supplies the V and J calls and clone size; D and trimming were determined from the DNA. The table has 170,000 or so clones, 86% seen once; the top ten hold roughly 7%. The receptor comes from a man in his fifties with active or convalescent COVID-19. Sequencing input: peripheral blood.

CDR3 coding DNA: TGCGCCAGCAGCCGGGACAGAAACACAGATACGCAGTATTTT. Translated: CASSRDRNTDTQYF. The chain has TRBV5-1 and TRBJ2-3, with 7 positions matching TRBD1. CDR3 size: 14 residues. The ends lost 4 bases at V and 2 bases at J; junction bases unmatched: 4. The V gene's germline CDR1 is SGHRS and CDR2 YFSETQ.